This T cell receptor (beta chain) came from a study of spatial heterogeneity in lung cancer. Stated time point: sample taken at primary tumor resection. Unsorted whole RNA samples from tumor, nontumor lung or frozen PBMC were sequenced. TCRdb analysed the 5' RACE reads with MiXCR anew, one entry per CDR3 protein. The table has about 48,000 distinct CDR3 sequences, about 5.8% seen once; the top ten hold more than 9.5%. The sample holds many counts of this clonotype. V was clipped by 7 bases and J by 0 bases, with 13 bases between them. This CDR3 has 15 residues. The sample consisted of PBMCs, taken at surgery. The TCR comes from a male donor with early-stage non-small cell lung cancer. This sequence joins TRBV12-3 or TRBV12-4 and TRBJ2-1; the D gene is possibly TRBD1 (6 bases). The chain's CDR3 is CASKGTGSSYNEQFF. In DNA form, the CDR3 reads TGTGCCAGCAAAGGAACAGGGTCCTCCTACAATGAGCAGTTCTTC.